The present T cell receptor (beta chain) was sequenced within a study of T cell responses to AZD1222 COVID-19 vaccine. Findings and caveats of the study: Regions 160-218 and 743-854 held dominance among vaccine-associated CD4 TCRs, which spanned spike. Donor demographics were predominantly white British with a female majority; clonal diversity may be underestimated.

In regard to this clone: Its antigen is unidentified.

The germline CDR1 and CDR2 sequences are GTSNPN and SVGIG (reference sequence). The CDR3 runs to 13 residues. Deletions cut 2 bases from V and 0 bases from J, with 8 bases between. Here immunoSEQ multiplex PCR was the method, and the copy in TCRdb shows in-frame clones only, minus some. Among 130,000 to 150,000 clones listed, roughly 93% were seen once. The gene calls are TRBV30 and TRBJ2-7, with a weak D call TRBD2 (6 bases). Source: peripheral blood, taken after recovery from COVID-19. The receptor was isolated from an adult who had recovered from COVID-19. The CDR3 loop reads CAWSSGGSYEQYF. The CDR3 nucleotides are TGTGCCTGGAGTTCCGGGGGCTCCTACGAGCAGTACTTC. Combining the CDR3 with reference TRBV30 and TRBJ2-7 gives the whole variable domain SQTIHQWPATLVQPVGSPLSLECTVEGTSNPNLYWYRQAAGRGLQLLFYSVGIGQISSEVPQNLSASRPQDRQFILSSKKLLLSDSGFYLCAWSSGGSYEQYFGPGTRLTVT.